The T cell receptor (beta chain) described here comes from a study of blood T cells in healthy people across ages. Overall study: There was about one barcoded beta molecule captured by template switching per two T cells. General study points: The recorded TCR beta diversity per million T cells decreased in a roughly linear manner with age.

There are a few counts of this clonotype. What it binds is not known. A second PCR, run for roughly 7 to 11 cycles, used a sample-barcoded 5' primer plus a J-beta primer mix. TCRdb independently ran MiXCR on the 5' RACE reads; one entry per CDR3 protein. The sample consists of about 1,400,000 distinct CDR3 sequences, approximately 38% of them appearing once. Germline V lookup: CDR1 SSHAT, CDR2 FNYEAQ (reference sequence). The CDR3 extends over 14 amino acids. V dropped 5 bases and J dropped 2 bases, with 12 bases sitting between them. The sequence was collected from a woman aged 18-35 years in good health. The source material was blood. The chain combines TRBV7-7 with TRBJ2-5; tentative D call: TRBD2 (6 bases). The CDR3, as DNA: TGTGCCAGCAGCCCCGTGGGAGGACAAGAGACCCAGTACTTC. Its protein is CASSPVGGQETQYF.